This passage covers 16 T cell receptor beta chains from one sample sequenced in a study of beta chain features in type 1 diabetes. The study reverse transcribed the entire isolated RNA, so it sequenced expressed TCRB transcripts. Assay: immunoSEQ multiplex PCR; the TCRdb copy retains only in-frame clones and omits some. The sample includes more than 130,000 clones, 6.9% of them seen just once. The sequenced material came from central memory CD4+ T cells from blood. The receptors come from a woman aged 30 to 39 in good health.

This clone came up a few times. The chain employs TRBV28 and TRBJ2-1; tentative D call: TRBD1 (5 bases). V was cut by 5 bases and J by 5 bases, with 16 bases left in between. The CDR3 has 15 residues. CDR1 and CDR2 from the germline V gene are MDHEN and SYDVKM. The chain's CDR3 is CASSQPTEINNEQFF. The DNA of the CDR3 is TGTGCCAGCAGTCAACCGACAGAGATTAACAATGAGCAGTTCTTC.

Only a few counts were recorded for this clone. The same CDR3 arises from other DNA sequences in this sample as well. This chain uses TRBV7-3 with TRBJ2-1; 8 positions agree with TRBD2. Trimming took 4 bases from V and 3 from J; bases not matched to a gene: 2. The V gene's germline CDR1 is SGHTA and CDR2 FQGTGA. The CDR3 has 14 amino acids. The CDR3 is CASSSLADYNEQFF. In nucleotides, the CDR3 is TGTGCCAGCAGCTCACTAGCGGACTACAATGAGCAGTTCTTC.

In this sample, this clone turned up a few times. The J gene is TRBJ2-2, the V gene TRBV28, with unresolved D. CDR3 size: 14 residues. Per germline, CDR1 MDHEN and CDR2 SYDVKM. Deletions cut 3 bases from V and 5 bases from J, with 10 bases between. The CDR3 loop is CASSFTGKTGELFF. DNA of the CDR3: TGTGCCAGCAGTTTTACGGGTAAAACCGGGGAGCTGTTTTTT.

This clone appeared many times. This chain's CDR3 is CASRRSGYSYEQYF. The CDR3 region has the DNA TGTGCCAGCAGAAGGTCAGGGTACTCCTACGAGCAGTACTTC. The J gene is TRBJ2-7, the V gene TRBV27; D possibly corresponds to TRBD1 (5 bases). Germline CDR1 reads MNHEY; CDR2 reads SMNVEV (reference sequence). The CDR3 is 14 amino acids. V was shortened by 6 bases and J by 0 bases, with 12 bases between the two germline ends.

This clone appeared a few times. The same CDR3 is also encoded by other DNA sequences in this sample. The chain employs TRBV18 and TRBJ2-5; no clear D gene. This CDR3 has 14 amino acids. Germline assignment: CDR1 KGHSH and CDR2 LQKENI. Trimming pared 0 bases from V and 2 bases from J, leaving 7 bases between. The CDR3 DNA reads TGTGCCAGCTCACCACCTTCCAGGCAAGAGACCCAGTACTTC. Residues: CASSPPSRQETQYF.

J is TRBJ2-1 and V is TRBV7-2, with 10 positions matching TRBD2. CDR3 length: 16 residues. V was pared by 4 bases and J by 7 bases, with 10 bases of the junction left unmatched. Germline CDR1 and CDR2: SGHTA and FQGNSA. CDR3 amino acids: CASSSGGTSVGNEQFF. The CDR3 bases are TGTGCCAGCAGCTCAGGGGGGACTAGCGTGGGGAATGAGCAGTTCTTC.

Only a few counts were recorded for this clone. J is TRBJ2-2 and V is TRBV6-4; 13 bases agree with TRBD2. The V and J ends lost 5 bases and 7 bases, in that order; junction bases with no gene match: 4. This CDR3 comprises 15 residues. Germline V gene sequence: CDR1 MRHNA, CDR2 SNTAGT. The CDR3 region has the DNA TGTGCCAGCAGTCGGACTAGCGGGAGTTTCGGGGAGCTGTTTTTT. The encoded protein is CASSRTSGSFGELFF.

The CDR3, as DNA: TGTGCCAGCTCAACGGACAGATGGAAGAACACTGAAGCTTTCTTT. Translated: CASSTDRWKNTEAFF. This chain links TRBV18 with TRBJ1-1, with D maybe TRBD1 (6 bases). V shed 5 bases and J shed 1 base, with 14 bases lying between them. Germline V CDR1 and CDR2: KGHSH, LQKENI. This CDR3 has 15 amino acids. Drawing the rest from reference TRBV18 and TRBJ1-1, the complete variable domain is NAGVMQNPRHLVRRRGQEARLRCSPMKGHSHVYWYRQLPEEGLKFMVYLQKENIIDESGMPKERFSAEFPKEGPSILRIQQVVRGDSAAYFCASSTDRWKNTEAFFGQGTRLTVV.

This clone turned up a few times. The V and J genes are TRBV7-9 and TRBJ2-3, with 7 bases matching TRBD2. This CDR3 region has 14 residues. Looked up from germline, CDR1 is SEHNR and CDR2 is FQNEAQ (reference sequence). The ends lost 1 base at V and 6 bases at J; junction bases unmatched: 4. The CDR3 coding sequence is TGTGCCAGCAGCTTAGGGGAGGGCGGTGATACGCAGTATTTT. Its translation: CASSLGEGGDTQYF.

This clone appeared a few times. Mismatch with germline at one junction end may stem from a read error. The J gene is TRBJ2-5, the V gene TRBV6-5; 7 nucleotides line up with TRBD1. The CDR3 is made up of 14 amino acids. In germline, CDR1 is MNHEY, CDR2 SVGAGI. CDR3 nucleotide sequence: TGTGCCATCAGTATGGGACAGCTTGAAGAGACCCAGTACTTC. Protein: CAISMGQLEETQYF.

Many counts were recorded for this clone. CDR3 sequence: CSGAGSAGGSGEQFF. DNA of the CDR3: TGCAGCGGTGCCGGGTCGGCGGGAGGGTCAGGAGAGCAGTTCTTC. V usage is TRBV29-1 and J usage is TRBJ2-1, with 9 nucleotides matching TRBD2. V was clipped by 7 bases and J by 10 bases; unmatched bases: 17. This CDR3 has 15 residues. Germline V lookup: CDR1 SQVTM, CDR2 ANQGSEA.

The V call is TRBV19, the J call TRBJ2-3, with 9 bases that match TRBD1. Germline values: CDR1 LNHDA, CDR2 SQIVND (reference sequence). The trim removed 5 bases at V and 4 bases at J, leaving 7 bases unmatched. There are 15 residues in the CDR3. The CDR3, as DNA: TGTGCCAGTAGTCCACCGGGACAGGGATCAGATACGCAGTATTTT. This encodes CASSPPGQGSDTQYF.

This clone was found a few times. This rearrangement joins TRBV29-1 to TRBJ1-1; D is undetermined. Germline V gene lookup returns CDR1 SQVTM and CDR2 ANQGSEA. The CDR3 runs to 13 residues. Trimming took off 2 bases at V and 1 base at J, with 8 bases between the two ends. The CDR3 bases are TGCAGCGTTGAATTTTCACAGAACACTGAAGCTTTCTTT. Translation gives CSVEFSQNTEAFF.

This clone was counted a few times. V gene TRBV7-9 combines with J gene TRBJ2-1; 7 bases map to TRBD2. Germline assignment: CDR1 SEHNR and CDR2 FQNEAQ (reference sequence). The CDR3 extends over 16 amino acids. Trimming cost V 4 bases and J 2 bases; bases outside gene matches: 8. The CDR3 nucleotides are TGTGCCAGCAGCTCCGTTACTAGCGAACCCTACAATGAGCAGTTCTTC. Translating it yields CASSSVTSEPYNEQFF. The full variable domain, with the rest looked up from reference TRBV7-9 and TRBJ2-1, is DTGVSQNPRHKITKRGQNVTFRCDPISEHNRLYWYRQTLGQGPEFLTYFQNEAQLEKSRLLSDRFSAERPKGSFSTLEIQRTEQGDSAMYLCASSSVTSEPYNEQFFGPGTRLTVL.

This chain uses TRBV28 with TRBJ1-2; TRBD1 is a possible D gene (5 bases). Trimming pared 7 bases from V and 8 bases from J, leaving 14 bases between. This CDR3 contains 12 residues. Germline V gene data show CDR1 as MDHEN and CDR2 as SYDVKM. The chain's CDR3 is CASNGGGPGYTF. The CDR3 DNA sequence: TGTGCCAGCAACGGGGGGGGTCCCGGCTACACCTTC.

This clone has more than one count but fewer than ten. The chain is built from TRBV11-2 and TRBJ1-1; D is unresolved. With 1 base removed from V and 6 bases from J, the gap between germline ends came to 9 bases. Germline V CDR1 and CDR2: SGHAT, FQNNGV. There are 13 residues in the CDR3. This CDR3 is CASSLVREAEAFF. CDR3 nucleotides: TGTGCCAGCAGCTTAGTCCGGGAGGCTGAAGCTTTCTTT.